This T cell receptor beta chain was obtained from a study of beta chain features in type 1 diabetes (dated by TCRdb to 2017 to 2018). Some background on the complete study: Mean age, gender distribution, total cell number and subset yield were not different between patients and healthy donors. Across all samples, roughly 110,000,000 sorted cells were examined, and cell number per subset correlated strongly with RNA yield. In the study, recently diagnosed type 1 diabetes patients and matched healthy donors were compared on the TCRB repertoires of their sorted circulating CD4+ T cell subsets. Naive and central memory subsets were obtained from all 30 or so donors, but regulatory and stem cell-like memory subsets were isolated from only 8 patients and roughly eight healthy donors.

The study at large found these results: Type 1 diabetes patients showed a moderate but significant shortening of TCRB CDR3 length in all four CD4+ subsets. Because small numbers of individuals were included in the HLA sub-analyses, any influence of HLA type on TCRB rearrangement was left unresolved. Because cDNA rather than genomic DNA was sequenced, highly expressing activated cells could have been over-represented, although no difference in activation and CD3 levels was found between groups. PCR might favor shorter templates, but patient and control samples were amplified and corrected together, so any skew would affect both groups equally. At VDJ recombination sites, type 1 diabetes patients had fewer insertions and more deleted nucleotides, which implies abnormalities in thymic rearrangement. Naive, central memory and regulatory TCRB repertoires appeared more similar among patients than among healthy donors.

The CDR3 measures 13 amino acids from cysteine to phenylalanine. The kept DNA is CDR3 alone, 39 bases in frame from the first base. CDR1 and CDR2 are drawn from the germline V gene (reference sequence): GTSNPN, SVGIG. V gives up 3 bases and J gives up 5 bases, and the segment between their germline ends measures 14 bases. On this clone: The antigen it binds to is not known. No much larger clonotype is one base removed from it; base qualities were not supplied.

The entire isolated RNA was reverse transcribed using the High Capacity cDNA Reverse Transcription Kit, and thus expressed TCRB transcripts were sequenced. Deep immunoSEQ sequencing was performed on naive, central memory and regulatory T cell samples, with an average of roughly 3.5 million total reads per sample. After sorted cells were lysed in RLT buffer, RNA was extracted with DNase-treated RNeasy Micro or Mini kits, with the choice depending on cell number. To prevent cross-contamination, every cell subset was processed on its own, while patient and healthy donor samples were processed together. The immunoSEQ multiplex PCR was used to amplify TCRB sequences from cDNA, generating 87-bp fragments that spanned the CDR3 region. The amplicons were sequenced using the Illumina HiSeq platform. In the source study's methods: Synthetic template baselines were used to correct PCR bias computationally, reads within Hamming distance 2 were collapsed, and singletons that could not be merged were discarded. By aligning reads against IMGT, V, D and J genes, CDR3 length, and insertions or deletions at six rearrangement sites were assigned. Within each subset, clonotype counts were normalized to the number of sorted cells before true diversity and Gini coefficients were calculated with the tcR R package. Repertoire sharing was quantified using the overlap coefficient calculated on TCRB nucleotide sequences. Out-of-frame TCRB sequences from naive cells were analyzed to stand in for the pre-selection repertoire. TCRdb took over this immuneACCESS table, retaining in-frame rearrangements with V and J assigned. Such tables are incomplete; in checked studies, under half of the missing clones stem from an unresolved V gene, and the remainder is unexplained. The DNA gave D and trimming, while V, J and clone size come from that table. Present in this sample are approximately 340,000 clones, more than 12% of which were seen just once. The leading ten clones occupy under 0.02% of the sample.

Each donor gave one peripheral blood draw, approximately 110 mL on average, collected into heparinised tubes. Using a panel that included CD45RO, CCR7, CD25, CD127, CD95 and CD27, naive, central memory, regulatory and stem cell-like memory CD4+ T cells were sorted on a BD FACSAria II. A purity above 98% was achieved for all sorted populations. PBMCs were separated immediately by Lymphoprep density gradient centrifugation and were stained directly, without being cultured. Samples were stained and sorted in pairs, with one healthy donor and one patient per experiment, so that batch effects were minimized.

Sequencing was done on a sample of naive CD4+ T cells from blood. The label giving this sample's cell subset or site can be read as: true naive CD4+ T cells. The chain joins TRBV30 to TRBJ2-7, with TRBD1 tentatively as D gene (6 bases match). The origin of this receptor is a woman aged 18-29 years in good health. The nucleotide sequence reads TGTGCCTGGAGCCCTCCCGGGACACACGAGCAGTACTTC. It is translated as CAWSPPGTHEQYF.